This is a list of T cell receptor beta chains from one sample in a study of T cells in Graves' hyperthyroidism and ophthalmopathy. In TCRdb, the multiplex PCR reads were re-called with MiXCR into one record per CDR3 protein. The data show around 690,000 distinct CDR3 sequences, less than 25% seen once. Sequenced sample: blood. These receptors all stem from a young man with Graves' ophthalmopathy. Both conserved end residues are part of each CDR3. A D gene is named only where the DNA matches it firmly. Some rows have no size entry. The others give once, few or many, or a class for an expanded clone.

J gene: TRBJ1-5
V gene: TRBV4-1
D gene: .
clone size: few
CDR3 DNA: TGCGCCAGCAGCCAAGATCTGGGCCCGTCTGGACTCAATCAGCCCCAGCATTTT
CDR3 protein: CASSQDLGPSGLNQPQHF

J gene: TRBJ2-7
V gene: TRBV29-1
D gene: .
clone size: .
CDR3 DNA: TGCAGCGTTGGGAGTGGGCGCTACGAGCAGTACTTC
CDR3 protein: CSVGSGRYEQYF

J gene: TRBJ2-2
V gene: TRBV10-1
D gene: .
clone size: once
CDR3 DNA: TGCGCCAGCACTAAAGTGGCCGGGGAGCTGTTTTTT
CDR3 protein: CASTKVAGELFF

J gene: TRBJ2-7
V gene: TRBV20-1
D gene: .
clone size: .
CDR3 DNA: TGCAGTGCTAGAACGCCAGCGAACTACGAGCAGTACTTC
CDR3 protein: CSARTPANYEQYF

J gene: TRBJ1-5
V gene: TRBV7-9
D gene: TRBD1
clone size: .
CDR3 DNA: TGTGCCAGCAGCCCCACAGGGGGCGCGGGCAATCAGCCCCAGCATTTT
CDR3 protein: CASSPTGGAGNQPQHF

J gene: TRBJ1-2
V gene: TRBV5-8
D gene: .
clone size: .
CDR3 DNA: TGTGCCAGCAGCTTGTCCAGGTCCGACTATGGCTACACCTTC
CDR3 protein: CASSLSRSDYGYTF

J gene: TRBJ2-7
V gene: TRBV6-2/TRBV6-3
D gene: .
clone size: few
CDR3 DNA: TGTGCCAGCAGAACGACTTACGAGCAGTACTTC
CDR3 protein: CASRTTYEQYF

J gene: TRBJ2-7
V gene: TRBV14
D gene: .
clone size: .
CDR3 DNA: TGTGCCAGCAGCCAAGATGGGGCAGGTTACCCCTACGAGCAGTACTTC
CDR3 protein: CASSQDGAGYPYEQYF

J gene: TRBJ2-7
V gene: TRBV5-1
D gene: TRBD2
clone size: .
CDR3 DNA: TGCGCCAGCAGCTTGTCGCGGGAGCTCTCTCTCTACGAGCAGTACTTC
CDR3 protein: CASSLSRELSLYEQYF

J gene: TRBJ2-3
V gene: TRBV30
D gene: .
clone size: many
CDR3 DNA: TGTGCCTGGAGTGAGGGGGCAGATACGCAGTATTTT
CDR3 protein: CAWSEGADTQYF

J gene: TRBJ2-1
V gene: TRBV3-1
D gene: .
clone size: few
CDR3 DNA: TGTGCCAGCAGCCCTGGACTATCGCTCCCTGAGCAGTTCTTC
CDR3 protein: CASSPGLSLPEQFF

J gene: TRBJ2-7
V gene: TRBV25-1
D gene: TRBD2
clone size: .
CDR3 DNA: TGTGCCAGCAGTATTCTAGCGGGTTACGAGCAGTACTTC
CDR3 protein: CASSILAGYEQYF

J gene: TRBJ2-4
V gene: TRBV5-4
D gene: .
clone size: .
CDR3 DNA: TGTGCCAGCGGGGACTTCGCCAAAAACATTCAGTACTTC
CDR3 protein: CASGDFAKNIQYF

J gene: TRBJ2-7
V gene: TRBV29-1
D gene: TRBD2
clone size: .
CDR3 DNA: TGCAGCGTTGAATTAGCGGGGACCTACGAGCAGTACTTC
CDR3 protein: CSVELAGTYEQYF

J gene: TRBJ2-1
V gene: TRBV2
D gene: TRBD2
clone size: .
CDR3 DNA: TGTGCCAGCAGTGAAACCCTAGCGGAGTTCTTC
CDR3 protein: CASSETLAEFF

J gene: TRBJ2-3
V gene: TRBV12-5
D gene: .
clone size: .
CDR3 DNA: TGTGCTAGTGGTTTAGACCAAGTGGGACCTAGCACAGATACGCAGTATTTT
CDR3 protein: CASGLDQVGPSTDTQYF

J gene: TRBJ1-1
V gene: TRBV3-1
D gene: .
clone size: many
CDR3 DNA: TGTGCCAGCAGCCAAGATCTGACCCTTAACACTGAAGCTTTCTTT
CDR3 protein: CASSQDLTLNTEAFF

J gene: TRBJ2-7
V gene: TRBV5-1
D gene: .
clone size: many
CDR3 DNA: TGCGCCAGCAGCTTGAGAGGGGGGGAATACGAGCAGTACTTC
CDR3 protein: CASSLRGGEYEQYF

J gene: TRBJ1-3
V gene: TRBV30
D gene: .
clone size: .
CDR3 DNA: TGTGTCTGGAGCCCGACAGCTAACACCATATATTTT
CDR3 protein: CVWSPTANTIYF

J gene: TRBJ1-4
V gene: TRBV20-1
D gene: TRBD1
clone size: .
CDR3 DNA: TGCAGTGCGAGGGGACAGGGTCGTCCAACTAATGAAAAACTGTTTTTT
CDR3 protein: CSARGQGRPTNEKLFF

J gene: TRBJ2-5
V gene: TRBV7-9
D gene: .
clone size: .
CDR3 DNA: TGTGCCAGCAGCTTAGGAGAGTACCAAGAGACCCAGTACTTC
CDR3 protein: CASSLGEYQETQYF

J gene: TRBJ2-7
V gene: TRBV28
D gene: .
clone size: many
CDR3 DNA: TGTGCCAGCAGTTTACCGACTACCTACGAGCAGTACTTC
CDR3 protein: CASSLPTTYEQYF

J gene: TRBJ2-7
V gene: TRBV28
D gene: .
clone size: once
CDR3 DNA: TGTGCCACGGGGGTCCACGTCTACGAGCAGTACTTC
CDR3 protein: CATGVHVYEQYF

J gene: TRBJ2-3
V gene: TRBV29-1
D gene: .
clone size: many
CDR3 DNA: TGCAGCCTCACCAGGACAGCCTTCGTGGATACGCAGTATTTT
CDR3 protein: CSLTRTAFVDTQYF

J gene: TRBJ2-7
V gene: TRBV27
D gene: TRBD2
clone size: .
CDR3 DNA: TGTGCCAGCAGTTTACAGCCTAGCGGGACCTACGAGCAGTACTTC
CDR3 protein: CASSLQPSGTYEQYF

J gene: TRBJ1-1
V gene: TRBV7-2
D gene: .
clone size: many
CDR3 DNA: TGTGCCAGCAGCTCTAACCCCCAAAATGCTGAAGCTTTCTTT
CDR3 protein: CASSSNPQNAEAFF

J gene: TRBJ2-1
V gene: TRBV12-3/TRBV12-4
D gene: TRBD2
clone size: few
CDR3 DNA: TGTGCCAGCTGCAAAAGGGTGCTAGCGGGAGCCTACAATGAGCAGTTCTTC
CDR3 protein: CASCKRVLAGAYNEQFF

J gene: TRBJ1-1
V gene: TRBV9
D gene: .
clone size: many
CDR3 DNA: TGTGCCAGCAGCGTAGGGGCACGGGCCGGGGCGGACACTGAAGCTTTCTTT
CDR3 protein: CASSVGARAGADTEAFF

J gene: TRBJ1-5
V gene: TRBV30
D gene: .
clone size: many
CDR3 DNA: TGTGCCTGGAGTGTACGGGGAAATCAGCCCCAGCATTTT
CDR3 protein: CAWSVRGNQPQHF

J gene: TRBJ2-7
V gene: TRBV28
D gene: .
clone size: .
CDR3 DNA: TGTGCCAGCAGTCGCCCCATGTCCGAGTCCTACGAGCAGTACTTC
CDR3 protein: CASSRPMSESYEQYF

J gene: TRBJ2-3
V gene: TRBV25-1
D gene: .
clone size: few
CDR3 DNA: TGTGCCAGCAGTGAATCTGACGTAAGCACAGATACGCAGTATTTT
CDR3 protein: CASSESDVSTDTQYF

J gene: TRBJ2-3
V gene: TRBV27
D gene: .
clone size: few
CDR3 DNA: TGTGCCAGCAGTCTATTGGGGGCCCTACACACAGATACGCAGTATTTT
CDR3 protein: CASSLLGALHTDTQYF

J gene: TRBJ1-1
V gene: TRBV28
D gene: .
clone size: many
CDR3 DNA: TGTGCCAGCAGTCCCTCCCGCGGGCGGCTTATGAACACTGAAGCTTTCTTT
CDR3 protein: CASSPSRGRLMNTEAFF

J gene: TRBJ1-2
V gene: TRBV5-1
D gene: .
clone size: .
CDR3 DNA: TGCGCCAGCAAATTAGACGGAGCAACGGGACGGGGCTACACCTTC
CDR3 protein: CASKLDGATGRGYTF

J gene: TRBJ2-7
V gene: TRBV28
D gene: TRBD2
clone size: few
CDR3 DNA: TGTGCCAGCAGTTCTGCGGGACTAGCGGGAGAAAACGAGCAGTACTTC
CDR3 protein: CASSSAGLAGENEQYF

J gene: TRBJ1-2
V gene: TRBV6-2/TRBV6-3
D gene: TRBD1
clone size: few
CDR3 DNA: TGTGCCAGCAGTTACTCGAGGGGGCTTCGGGACTATGGCTACACCTTC
CDR3 protein: CASSYSRGLRDYGYTF

J gene: TRBJ2-1
V gene: TRBV12-3/TRBV12-4
D gene: TRBD2
clone size: .
CDR3 DNA: TGTGCCAGCAGTTCCTATCCGGGACTAGAGGCGATGTTCTTC
CDR3 protein: CASSSYPGLEAMFF

J gene: TRBJ2-5
V gene: TRBV11-2
D gene: TRBD2
clone size: many
CDR3 DNA: TGTGCCAGCAGGATGCTGGGGGGGGAGACCCAGTACTTC
CDR3 protein: CASRMLGGETQYF

J gene: TRBJ2-1
V gene: TRBV5-5
D gene: TRBD2
clone size: .
CDR3 DNA: TGTGCCAGCCGCTTAGCGGGAGCGGGTTACAATGAGCAGTTCTTC
CDR3 protein: CASRLAGAGYNEQFF

J gene: TRBJ2-1
V gene: TRBV11-2
D gene: TRBD2
clone size: few
CDR3 DNA: TGTGCCAGCAGCTTAGAGCGGGAGGGGTTGGATGAGCAGTTCTTC
CDR3 protein: CASSLEREGLDEQFF

J gene: TRBJ1-1
V gene: TRBV20-1
D gene: .
clone size: many
CDR3 DNA: TGCAGTGCTAGAGAAAGTACGGGGACTGAAGCTTTCTTT
CDR3 protein: CSARESTGTEAFF

J gene: TRBJ2-7
V gene: TRBV20-1
D gene: TRBD2
clone size: .
CDR3 DNA: TGCAGTGCTAGAGATACTAGCGGGAGGGAGGGAGAGCAGTACTTC
CDR3 protein: CSARDTSGREGEQYF

J gene: TRBJ2-7
V gene: TRBV20-1
D gene: TRBD1
clone size: .
CDR3 DNA: TGCAGTGCTAGGCGAGCCGGGACAGGGAACTATCAGAGCTCCTACGAGCAGTACTTC
CDR3 protein: CSARRAGTGNYQSSYEQYF

J gene: TRBJ1-2
V gene: TRBV12-3/TRBV12-4
D gene: .
clone size: many
CDR3 DNA: TGTGCCAGCAGTTTAGGGGCAGGGAGCAGGGCCGGCTACACCTTC
CDR3 protein: CASSLGAGSRAGYTF

J gene: TRBJ1-1
V gene: TRBV19
D gene: .
clone size: .
CDR3 DNA: TGTGCCAGTAGTAAGACAGTGAACACTGAAGCTTTCTTT
CDR3 protein: CASSKTVNTEAFF

J gene: TRBJ2-3
V gene: TRBV4-1
D gene: .
clone size: .
CDR3 DNA: TGCGCCAGCAGCCAATTTAGCCCCCCACAGAGGGATACGCAGTATTTT
CDR3 protein: CASSQFSPPQRDTQYF

J gene: TRBJ1-3
V gene: TRBV29-1
D gene: .
clone size: few
CDR3 DNA: TGCAGCGTTGTACAGGACTCTGGAAACGCCATATATTTT
CDR3 protein: CSVVQDSGNAIYF

J gene: TRBJ2-3
V gene: TRBV2
D gene: .
clone size: .
CDR3 DNA: TGTGCCAGCAGCTGGCGCGATACGCAGTATTTT
CDR3 protein: CASSWRDTQYF

J gene: TRBJ2-7
V gene: TRBV29-1
D gene: .
clone size: .
CDR3 DNA: TGCAGCGTCCTTAGCGGCAGCTCCTACGAGCAGTACTTC
CDR3 protein: CSVLSGSSYEQYF

J gene: TRBJ2-3
V gene: TRBV7-9
D gene: .
clone size: .
CDR3 DNA: TGTGCCAGCAGCGACCGGGGCACAGATACGCAGTATTTT
CDR3 protein: CASSDRGTDTQYF

J gene: TRBJ1-6
V gene: TRBV5-1
D gene: TRBD1
clone size: few
CDR3 DNA: TGCGCCAGCAGCTTAGGCGGGACAGGGGTTAATTCACCCCTCCACTTT
CDR3 protein: CASSLGGTGVNSPLHF

J gene: TRBJ2-7
V gene: TRBV30
D gene: TRBD2
clone size: many
CDR3 DNA: TGTGCCTGGAGTCTCGGGAGGGCCGGTGAGCAGTACTTC
CDR3 protein: CAWSLGRAGEQYF

J gene: TRBJ2-7
V gene: TRBV5-1
D gene: TRBD1
clone size: .
CDR3 DNA: TGCGCCAGCAGCTTGGGGGACAGTGGAGCCTACGAGCAGTACTTC
CDR3 protein: CASSLGDSGAYEQYF

J gene: TRBJ1-5
V gene: TRBV6-2/TRBV6-3
D gene: .
clone size: many
CDR3 DNA: TGTGCCAGCACTCCGGACGGGCCCTATCAGCCCCAGCATTTT
CDR3 protein: CASTPDGPYQPQHF

J gene: TRBJ2-7
V gene: TRBV4-1
D gene: .
clone size: few
CDR3 DNA: TGCGCCAGCAGCCAAGATGCGTCTTCGATGAACGAGCAGTACTTC
CDR3 protein: CASSQDASSMNEQYF

J gene: TRBJ2-7
V gene: TRBV20-1
D gene: TRBD1
clone size: .
CDR3 DNA: TGCAGTGCTCAGGGAGAAGGGACAGGCTTCTACGAGCAGTACTTC
CDR3 protein: CSAQGEGTGFYEQYF

J gene: TRBJ2-5
V gene: TRBV20-1
D gene: .
clone size: .
CDR3 DNA: TGCAGTGCTAGGGTGCGATTTAAGCCCAGGGATCAAGAGACCCAGTACTTC
CDR3 protein: CSARVRFKPRDQETQYF